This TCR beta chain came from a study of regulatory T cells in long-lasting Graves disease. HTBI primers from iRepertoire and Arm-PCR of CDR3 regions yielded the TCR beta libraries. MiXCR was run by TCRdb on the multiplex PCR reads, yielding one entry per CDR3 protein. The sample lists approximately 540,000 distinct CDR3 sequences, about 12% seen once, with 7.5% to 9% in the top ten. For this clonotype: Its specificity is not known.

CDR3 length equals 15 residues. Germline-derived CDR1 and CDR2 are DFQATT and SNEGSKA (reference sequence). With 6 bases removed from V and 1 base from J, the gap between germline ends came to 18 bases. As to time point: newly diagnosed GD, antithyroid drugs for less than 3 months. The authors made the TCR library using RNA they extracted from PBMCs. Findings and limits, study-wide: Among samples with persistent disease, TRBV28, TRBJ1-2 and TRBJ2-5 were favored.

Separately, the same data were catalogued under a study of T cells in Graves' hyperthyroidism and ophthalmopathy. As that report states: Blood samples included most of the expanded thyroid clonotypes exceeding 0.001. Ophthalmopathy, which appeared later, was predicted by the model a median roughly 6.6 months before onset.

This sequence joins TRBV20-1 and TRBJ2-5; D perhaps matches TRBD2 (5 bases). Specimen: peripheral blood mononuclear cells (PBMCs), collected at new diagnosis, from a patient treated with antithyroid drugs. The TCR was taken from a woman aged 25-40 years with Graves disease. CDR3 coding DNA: TGCAGTGCAAGGGCTAGCCGTCGGGGCCAAGAGACCCAGTACTTC. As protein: CSARASRRGQETQYF.